A single sample gave rise to the 8 T cell receptor beta chains below, sequenced in a study of cytomegalovirus exposure and HLA in healthy donors. PCR involved 60 Vbeta and 13 Jbeta primers. The assay was immunoSEQ multiplex PCR, and TCRdb's table has in-frame clones only and misses some. The repertoire has approximately 140,000 clones, around 70% of them found once; the top ten carry approximately 2.9%. Sequenced: PBMCs. Receptors were obtained from a human donor in good health.

This clone was recorded once. The V gene is TRBV5-4, the J gene TRBJ1-3, with 7 bases matching TRBD1. The CDR3 totals 15 residues. Germline CDR1 is SGHNT and CDR2 is YYREEE (reference sequence). Trimming cost V 1 base and J 2 bases; bases outside gene matches: 3. CDR3: CASSLPGGTGNTIYF. CDR3 in DNA: TGTGCCAGCAGCTTGCCAGGGGGGACTGGAAACACCATATATTTT.

The chain employs TRBV2 and TRBJ2-7, with 7 bases matching TRBD1. The CDR3 extends over 14 amino acids. Per germline, CDR1 SNHLY and CDR2 FYNNEI. V gave up 7 bases and J gave up 0 bases; unmatched junction bases: 6. The DNA of the CDR3 is TGTGCCAGCACCTCGACAGGGACCTCCTACGAGCAGTACTTC. Translation gives CASTSTGTSYEQYF.

The V gene is TRBV4-2, the J gene TRBJ2-1; 12 positions agree with TRBD2. Germline V gene lookup returns CDR1 LGHNA and CDR2 YNFKEQ. Unmatched junction bases numbered 14, after V lost 0 bases and J lost 5 bases. This CDR3 spans 20 amino acids. CDR3 sequence (DNA): TGTGCCAGCAGCCAAGACCAGACTAGCGGGAGATTTGGGGTGGACAATGAGCAGTTCTTC. Encoded protein: CASSQDQTSGRFGVDNEQFF.

The rearrangement links TRBV2 to TRBJ1-5, with 9 positions matching TRBD1. The CDR3 length is 15 residues. Germline lookup yields CDR1 SNHLY and CDR2 FYNNEI. Germline trimming cut 4 bases from V and 10 bases from J; bases unmatched to any gene: 11. Here the CDR3 DNA reads TGTGCCAGCAGTGTCCTCGGGACAGGGCAAAATCCCCAGCATTTT. It translates to CASSVLGTGQNPQHF.

The rearrangement joins TRBV28 to TRBJ2-3, with D perhaps TRBD2 (6 bases). The V gene's germline CDR1 is MDHEN and CDR2 SYDVKM. Trimming took 4 bases from V and 0 from J, leaving 20 bases between them. This CDR3 is built from 18 residues. This CDR3 is CASSSHLPGGPSTDTQYF. The CDR3 DNA is TGTGCCAGCAGTTCCCATCTCCCAGGAGGGCCAAGCACAGATACGCAGTATTTT.

The CDR3 bases are TGTGCCAGCAGGGGGGACAGGGGAACGGCCCAGCATTTT. This codes for CASRGDRGTAQHF. This sequence joins TRBV2 and TRBJ1-5; TRBD1 matches 10 bases. This CDR3 is built from 13 residues. With V trimmed by 6 bases and J by 11 bases, 7 bases remained unmatched. CDR1 is SNHLY, CDR2 FYNNEI, per germline.

The chain carries TRBV2 and TRBJ1-5; D perhaps matches TRBD1 (5 bases). The V end lost 6 bases, the J end lost 0 bases, and 9 bases lay between the germline ends. Germline V gene sequence: CDR1 SNHLY, CDR2 FYNNEI. The CDR3 length is 14 residues. In DNA, the CDR3 is TGTGCCAGCAGCCGGACACATAGCAATCAGCCCCAGCATTTT. Translated: CASSRTHSNQPQHF.

The V and J genes are TRBV4-2 and TRBJ1-3; weak D call: TRBD1 (5 bases). The CDR3 has 16 residues. CDR1 is LGHNA and CDR2 is YNFKEQ in the germline V gene. V gave up 0 bases and J gave up 0 bases, with 9 bases separating them. The CDR3 DNA reads as TGTGCCAGCAGCCAAGAAGAGACAGCCTCTGGAAACACCATATATTTT. Its translation: CASSQEETASGNTIYF.